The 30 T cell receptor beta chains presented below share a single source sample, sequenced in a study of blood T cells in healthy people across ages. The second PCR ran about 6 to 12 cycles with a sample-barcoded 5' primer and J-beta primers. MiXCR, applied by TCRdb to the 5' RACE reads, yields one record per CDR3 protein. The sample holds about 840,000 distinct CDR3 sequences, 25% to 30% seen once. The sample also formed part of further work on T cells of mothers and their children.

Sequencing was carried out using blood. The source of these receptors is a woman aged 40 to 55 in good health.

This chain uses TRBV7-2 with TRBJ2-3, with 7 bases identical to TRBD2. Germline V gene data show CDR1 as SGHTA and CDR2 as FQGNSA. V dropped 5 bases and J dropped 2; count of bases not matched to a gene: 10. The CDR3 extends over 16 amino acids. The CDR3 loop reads CASSLPSGIHTDTQYF. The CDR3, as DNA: TGTGCCAGCAGCCTCCCGAGCGGGATCCACACAGATACGCAGTATTTT.

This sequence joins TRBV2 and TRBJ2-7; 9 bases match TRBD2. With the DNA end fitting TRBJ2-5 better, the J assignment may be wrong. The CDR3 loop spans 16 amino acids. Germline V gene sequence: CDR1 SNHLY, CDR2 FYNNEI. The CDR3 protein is CASSEVASGVRKTQYF. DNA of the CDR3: TGTGCCAGCAGTGAAGTGGCTAGCGGGGTGAGGAAGACCCAGTACTTC.

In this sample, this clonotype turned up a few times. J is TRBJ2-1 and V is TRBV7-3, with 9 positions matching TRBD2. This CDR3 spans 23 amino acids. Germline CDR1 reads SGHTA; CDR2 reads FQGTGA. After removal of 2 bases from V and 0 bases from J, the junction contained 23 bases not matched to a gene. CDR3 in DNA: TGTGCCAGCAGCTTAGCCGAGGGAGACAGGGCGGGACTAGCCTTTAGCTCCTACAATGAGCAGTTCTTC. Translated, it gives CASSLAEGDRAGLAFSSYNEQFF.

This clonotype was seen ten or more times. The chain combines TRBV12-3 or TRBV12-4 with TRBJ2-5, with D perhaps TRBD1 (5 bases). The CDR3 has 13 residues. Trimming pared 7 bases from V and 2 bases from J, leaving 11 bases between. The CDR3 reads CASTYYRQETQYF. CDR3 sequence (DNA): TGTGCCAGCACCTATTACAGGCAAGAGACCCAGTACTTC.

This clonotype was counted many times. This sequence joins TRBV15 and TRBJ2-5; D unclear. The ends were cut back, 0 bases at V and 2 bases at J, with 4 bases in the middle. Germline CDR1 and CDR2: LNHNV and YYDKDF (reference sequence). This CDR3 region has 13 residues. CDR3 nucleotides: TGTGCCACCAGCAGAGAGAGACAAGAGACCCAGTACTTC. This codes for CATSRERQETQYF.

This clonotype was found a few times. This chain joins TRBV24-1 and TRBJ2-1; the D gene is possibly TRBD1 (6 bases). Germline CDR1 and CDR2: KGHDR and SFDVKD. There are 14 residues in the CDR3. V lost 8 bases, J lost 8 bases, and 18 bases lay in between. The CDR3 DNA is TGTGCCACCAAGGGACATGCCGGTAGCCATGAGCAGTTCTTC. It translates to CATKGHAGSHEQFF.

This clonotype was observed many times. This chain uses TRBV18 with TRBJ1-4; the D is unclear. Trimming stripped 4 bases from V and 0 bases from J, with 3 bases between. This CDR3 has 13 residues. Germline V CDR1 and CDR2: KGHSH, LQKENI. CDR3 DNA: TGTGCCAGCTCACGGGCAACTAATGAAAAACTGTTTTTT. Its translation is CASSRATNEKLFF.

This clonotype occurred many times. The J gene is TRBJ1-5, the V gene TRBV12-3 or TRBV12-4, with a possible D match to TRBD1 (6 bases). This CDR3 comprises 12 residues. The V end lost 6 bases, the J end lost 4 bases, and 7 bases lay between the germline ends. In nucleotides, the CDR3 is TGTGCCAGCAGCCAGGGGAATCAGCCCCAGCATTTT. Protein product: CASSQGNQPQHF.

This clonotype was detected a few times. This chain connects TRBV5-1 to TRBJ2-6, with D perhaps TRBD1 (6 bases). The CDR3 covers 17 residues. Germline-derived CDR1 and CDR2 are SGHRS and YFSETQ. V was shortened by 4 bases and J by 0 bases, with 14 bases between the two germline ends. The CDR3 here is CASSGGHQSSGANVLTF. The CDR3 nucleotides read TGCGCCAGCAGCGGGGGCCACCAGTCCTCTGGGGCCAACGTCCTGACTTTC.

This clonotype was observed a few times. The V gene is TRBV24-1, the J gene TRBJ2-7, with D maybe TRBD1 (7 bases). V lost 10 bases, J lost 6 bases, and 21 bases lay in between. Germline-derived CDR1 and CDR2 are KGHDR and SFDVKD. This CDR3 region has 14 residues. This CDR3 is CATGPGDRPLEQYF. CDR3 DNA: TGTGCCACGGGACCGGGGGACAGACCCCTCGAGCAGTACTTC.

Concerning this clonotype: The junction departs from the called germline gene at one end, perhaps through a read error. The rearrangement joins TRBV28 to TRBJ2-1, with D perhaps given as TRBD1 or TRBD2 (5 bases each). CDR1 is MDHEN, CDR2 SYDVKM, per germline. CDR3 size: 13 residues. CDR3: CASSYQGPNEQFF. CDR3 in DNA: TGTGCCAGTAGTTACCAGGGACCCAATGAGCAGTTCTTC.

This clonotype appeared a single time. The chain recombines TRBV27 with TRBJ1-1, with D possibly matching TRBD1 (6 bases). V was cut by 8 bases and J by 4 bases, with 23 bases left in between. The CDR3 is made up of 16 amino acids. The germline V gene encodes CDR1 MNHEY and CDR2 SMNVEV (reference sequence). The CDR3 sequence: CASRPLDSGGGTEAFF. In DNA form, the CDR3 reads TGTGCCAGCCGCCCGCTGGACAGTGGGGGCGGCACTGAAGCTTTCTTT.

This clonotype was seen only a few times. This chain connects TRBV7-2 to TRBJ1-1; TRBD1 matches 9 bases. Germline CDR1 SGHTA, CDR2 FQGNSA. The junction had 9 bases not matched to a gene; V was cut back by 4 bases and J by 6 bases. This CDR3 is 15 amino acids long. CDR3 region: CASSSGGTGRAEAFF. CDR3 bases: TGTGCCAGCAGCTCAGGGGGGACAGGGAGGGCTGAAGCTTTCTTT.

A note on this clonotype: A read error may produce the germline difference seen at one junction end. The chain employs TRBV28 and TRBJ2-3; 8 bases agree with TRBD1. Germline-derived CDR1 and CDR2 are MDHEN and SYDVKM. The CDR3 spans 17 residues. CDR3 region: CAGSLLETGVSTDTQYF. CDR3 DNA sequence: TGTGCCGGCAGCCTTCTCGAGACAGGGGTTAGCACAGATACGCAGTATTTT.

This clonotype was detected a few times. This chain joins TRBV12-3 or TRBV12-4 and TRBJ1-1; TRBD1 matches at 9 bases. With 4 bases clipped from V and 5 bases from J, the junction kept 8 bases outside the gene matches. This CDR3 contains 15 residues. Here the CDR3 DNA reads TGTGCCAGCAGTTCCCGAGGGACAGGGAATACTGAAGCTTTCTTT. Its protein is CASSSRGTGNTEAFF.

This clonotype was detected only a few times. CDR3 in amino acids: CSARDYDHNSPLHF. The CDR3 nucleotides are TGCAGTGCTAGAGACTACGACCATAATTCACCCCTCCACTTT. This rearrangement joins TRBV20-1 to TRBJ1-6; D gene uncertain. This CDR3 is 14 amino acids long. Looked up from germline, CDR1 is DFQATT and CDR2 is SNEGSKA (reference sequence). The V and J ends lost 0 bases and 5 bases respectively, with 8 bases between them.

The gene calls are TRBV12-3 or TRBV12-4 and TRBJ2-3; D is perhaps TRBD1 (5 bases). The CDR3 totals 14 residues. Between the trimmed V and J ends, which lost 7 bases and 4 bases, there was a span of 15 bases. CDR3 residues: CASISRVTADTQYF. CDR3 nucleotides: TGTGCCAGCATCAGCAGGGTGACAGCAGATACGCAGTATTTT.

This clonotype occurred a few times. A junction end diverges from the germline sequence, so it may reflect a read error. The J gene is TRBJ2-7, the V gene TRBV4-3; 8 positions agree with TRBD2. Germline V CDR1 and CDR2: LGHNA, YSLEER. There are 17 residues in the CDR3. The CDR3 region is CAGSQGGQGSGVYEQYF. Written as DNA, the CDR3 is TGCGCCGGCAGCCAAGGAGGGCAGGGTAGCGGGGTCTACGAGCAGTACTTC.

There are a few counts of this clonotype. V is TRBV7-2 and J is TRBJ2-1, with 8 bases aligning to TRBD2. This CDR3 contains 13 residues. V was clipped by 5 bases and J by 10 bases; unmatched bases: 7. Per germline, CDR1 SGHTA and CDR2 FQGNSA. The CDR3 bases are TGTGCCAGCAGCCCCCGCATAGCGGGGGAGCAGTTCTTC. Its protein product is CASSPRIAGEQFF. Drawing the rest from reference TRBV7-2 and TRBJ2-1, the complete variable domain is GAGVSQSPSNKVTEKGKDVELRCDPISGHTALYWYRQSLGQGLEFLIYFQGNSAPDKSGLPSDRFSAERTGGSVSTLTIQRTQQEDSAVYLCASSPRIAGEQFFGPGTRLTVL.

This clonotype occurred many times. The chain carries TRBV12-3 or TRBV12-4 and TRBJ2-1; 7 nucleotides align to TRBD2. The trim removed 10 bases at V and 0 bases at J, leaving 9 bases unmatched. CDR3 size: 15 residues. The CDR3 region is CATVQGLGSYNEQFF. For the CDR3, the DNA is TGTGCCACCGTCCAAGGACTAGGCTCCTACAATGAGCAGTTCTTC.

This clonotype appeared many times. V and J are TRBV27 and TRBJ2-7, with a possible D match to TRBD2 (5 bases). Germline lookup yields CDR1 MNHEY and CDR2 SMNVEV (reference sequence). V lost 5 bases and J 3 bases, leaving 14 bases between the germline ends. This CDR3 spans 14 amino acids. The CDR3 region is CASSPAGPSYEQYF. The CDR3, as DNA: TGTGCCAGCAGTCCCGCGGGCCCTAGCTACGAGCAGTACTTC.

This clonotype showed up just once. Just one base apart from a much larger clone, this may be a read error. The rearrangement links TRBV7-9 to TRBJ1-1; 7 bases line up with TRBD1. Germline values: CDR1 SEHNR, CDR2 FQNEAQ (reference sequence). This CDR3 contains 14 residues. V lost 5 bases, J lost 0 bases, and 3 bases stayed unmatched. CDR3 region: CASSGQVMNTEAFF. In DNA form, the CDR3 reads TGTGCCAGCAGCGGACAGGTCATGAACACTGAAGCTTTCTTT.

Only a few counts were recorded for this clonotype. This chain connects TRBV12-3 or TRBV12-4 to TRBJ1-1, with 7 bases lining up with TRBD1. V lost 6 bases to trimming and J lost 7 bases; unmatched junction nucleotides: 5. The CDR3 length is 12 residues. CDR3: CASSPWTGEAFF. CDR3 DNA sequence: TGTGCCAGCAGCCCCTGGACAGGTGAAGCTTTCTTT.

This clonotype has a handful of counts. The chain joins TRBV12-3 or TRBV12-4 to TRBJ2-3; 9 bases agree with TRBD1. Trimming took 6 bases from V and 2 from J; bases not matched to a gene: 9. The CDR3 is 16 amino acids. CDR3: CASRIFGTGSTDTQYF. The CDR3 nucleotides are TGTGCCAGCAGAATCTTCGGGACAGGGTCCACAGATACGCAGTATTTT.

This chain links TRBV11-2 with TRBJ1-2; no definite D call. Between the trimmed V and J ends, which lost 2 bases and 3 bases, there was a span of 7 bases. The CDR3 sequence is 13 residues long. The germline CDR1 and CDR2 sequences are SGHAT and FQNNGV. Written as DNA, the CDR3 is TGTGCCAGCAGCTTAAATAAGTACTATGGCTACACCTTC. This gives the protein CASSLNKYYGYTF.

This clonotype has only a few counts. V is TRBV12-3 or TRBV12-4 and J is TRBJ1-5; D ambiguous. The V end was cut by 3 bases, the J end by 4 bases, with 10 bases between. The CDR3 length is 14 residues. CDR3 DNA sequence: TGTGCCAGCAGTTTCGGATATGGGAATCAGCCCCAGCATTTT. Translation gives CASSFGYGNQPQHF.

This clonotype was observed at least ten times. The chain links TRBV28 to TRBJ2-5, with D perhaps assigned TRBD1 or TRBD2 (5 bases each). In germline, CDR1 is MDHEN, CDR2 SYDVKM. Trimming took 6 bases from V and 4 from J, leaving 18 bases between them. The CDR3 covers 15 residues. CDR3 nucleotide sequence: TGTGCCAGCAGCTCCGGGGCGGAGGATCGAGAGACCCAGTACTTC. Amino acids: CASSSGAEDRETQYF.

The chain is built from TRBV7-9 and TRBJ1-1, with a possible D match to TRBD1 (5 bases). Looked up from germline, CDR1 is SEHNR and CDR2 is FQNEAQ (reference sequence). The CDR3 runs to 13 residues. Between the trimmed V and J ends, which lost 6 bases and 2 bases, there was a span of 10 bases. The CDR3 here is CASRLGTNTEAFF. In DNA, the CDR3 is TGTGCCAGCAGACTGGGGACCAACACTGAAGCTTTCTTT. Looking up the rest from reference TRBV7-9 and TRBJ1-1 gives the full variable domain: DTGVSQNPRHKITKRGQNVTFRCDPISEHNRLYWYRQTLGQGPEFLTYFQNEAQLEKSRLLSDRFSAERPKGSFSTLEIQRTEQGDSAMYLCASRLGTNTEAFFGQGTRLTVV.

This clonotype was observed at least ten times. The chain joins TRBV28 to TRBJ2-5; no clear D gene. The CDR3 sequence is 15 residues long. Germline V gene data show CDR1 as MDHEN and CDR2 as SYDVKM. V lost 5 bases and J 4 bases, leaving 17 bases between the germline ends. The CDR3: CASSPTWDDGETQYF. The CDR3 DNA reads TGTGCCAGCAGTCCGACGTGGGATGATGGAGAGACCCAGTACTTC.

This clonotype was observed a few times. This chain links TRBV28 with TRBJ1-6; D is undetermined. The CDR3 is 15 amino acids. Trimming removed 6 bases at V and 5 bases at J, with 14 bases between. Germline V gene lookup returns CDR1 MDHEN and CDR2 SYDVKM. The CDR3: CASRMLSGNNSPLHF. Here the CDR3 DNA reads TGTGCCAGCAGAATGTTGTCGGGAAATAATTCACCCCTCCACTTT.